Below, 3 T cell receptor beta chains from the same sample are listed, as sequenced in a study of blood T cell repertoires in COVID-19. Some clones are missing from TCRdb's copy, which holds only in-frame ones; the method was immunoSEQ multiplex PCR. The sample holds 60,000 to 85,000 clones, about 86% seen once. Sequenced: peripheral blood. These receptors came from a human donor in a cohort sampled during active COVID-19.

This rearrangement joins TRBV5-8 to TRBJ1-5; D unresolved. Trimming stripped 2 bases from V and 3 bases from J, with 9 bases between. The CDR3 is made up of 14 amino acids. The V gene's germline CDR1 is SGHTS and CDR2 YDEGEE. CDR3 DNA: TGTGCCAGCAGCTTCGGGAGCCTCAATCAGCCCCAGCATTTT. Its protein is CASSFGSLNQPQHF.

Only one count was recorded for this clone. The chain employs TRBV6-5 and TRBJ2-5, with D unclear. CDR3 length: 14 amino acids. Trimming took 7 bases from V and 2 from J, leaving 14 bases between them. CDR1 is MNHEY, CDR2 SVGAGI, per germline. The CDR3 DNA is TGTGCCAGCAAAGCAGGATCAGATCAAGAGACCCAGTACTTC. It codes for CASKAGSDQETQYF.

This CDR3 is CSVSQGTGFNQPQHF. For the CDR3, the DNA is TGCAGCGTTTCCCAAGGGACAGGGTTCAATCAGCCCCAGCATTTT. The chain carries TRBV29-1 and TRBJ1-5; 9 nucleotides match TRBD1. V lost 5 bases and J lost 3; bases outside the gene matches: 8. CDR1 is SQVTM, CDR2 ANQGSEA, per germline. The CDR3 length is 15 residues.